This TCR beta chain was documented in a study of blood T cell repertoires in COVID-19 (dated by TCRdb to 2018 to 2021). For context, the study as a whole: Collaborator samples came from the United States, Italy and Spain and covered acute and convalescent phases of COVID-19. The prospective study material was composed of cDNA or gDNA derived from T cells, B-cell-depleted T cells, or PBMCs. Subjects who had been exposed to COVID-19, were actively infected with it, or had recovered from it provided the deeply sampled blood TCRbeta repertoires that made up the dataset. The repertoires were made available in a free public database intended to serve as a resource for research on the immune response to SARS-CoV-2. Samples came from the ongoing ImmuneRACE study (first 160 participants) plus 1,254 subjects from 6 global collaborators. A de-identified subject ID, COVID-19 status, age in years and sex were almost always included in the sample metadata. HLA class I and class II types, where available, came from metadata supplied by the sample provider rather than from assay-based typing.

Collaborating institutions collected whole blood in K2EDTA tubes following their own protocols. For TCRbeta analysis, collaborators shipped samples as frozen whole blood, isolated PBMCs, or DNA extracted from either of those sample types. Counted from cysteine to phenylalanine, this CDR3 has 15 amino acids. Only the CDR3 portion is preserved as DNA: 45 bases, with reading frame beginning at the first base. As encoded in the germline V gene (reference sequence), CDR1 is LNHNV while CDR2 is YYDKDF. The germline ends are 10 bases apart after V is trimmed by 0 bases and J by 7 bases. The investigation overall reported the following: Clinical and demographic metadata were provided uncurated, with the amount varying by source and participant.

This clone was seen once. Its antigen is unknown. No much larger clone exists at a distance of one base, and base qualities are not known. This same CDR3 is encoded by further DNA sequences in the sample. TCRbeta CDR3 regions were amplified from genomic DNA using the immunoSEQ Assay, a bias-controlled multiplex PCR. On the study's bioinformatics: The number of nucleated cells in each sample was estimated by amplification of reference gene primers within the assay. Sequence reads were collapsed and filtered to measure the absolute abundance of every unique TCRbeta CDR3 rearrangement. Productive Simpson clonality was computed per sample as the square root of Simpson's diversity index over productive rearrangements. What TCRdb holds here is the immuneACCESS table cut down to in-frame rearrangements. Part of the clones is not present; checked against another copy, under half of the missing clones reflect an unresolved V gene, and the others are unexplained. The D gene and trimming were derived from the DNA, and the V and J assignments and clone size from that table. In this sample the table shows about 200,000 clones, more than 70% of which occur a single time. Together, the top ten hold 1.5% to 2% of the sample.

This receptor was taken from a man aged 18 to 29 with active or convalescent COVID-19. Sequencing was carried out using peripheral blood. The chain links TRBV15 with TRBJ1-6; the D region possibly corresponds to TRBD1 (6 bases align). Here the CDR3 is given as CATSRDRQGNSPLHF. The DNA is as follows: TGTGCCACCAGCAGAGATCGTCAGGGGAATTCACCCCTCCACTTT.